This T cell receptor beta chain was identified in a study of T cells in narcolepsy. Study-level information: Enrolled donors included narcolepsy type 1 or type 2 patients and healthy controls.

Produced via immunoSEQ multiplex PCR; TCRdb's table is partial and in-frame only. This table holds more than 30,000 clones, roughly four fifths found once. V lost 8 bases, J lost 3 bases, and 13 bases lay in between. Germline lookup yields CDR1 MDHEN and CDR2 SYDVKM. This CDR3 spans 13 amino acids. Input material: CD45RA- memory CD4+ T cells from PBMCs. The chain joins TRBV28 to TRBJ1-2, with D uncertain. This clonotype was sampled from a human donor with narcolepsy. Here the CDR3 reads CASSLRVDYGYTF. Here the CDR3 DNA reads TGTGCCAGCTCCCTGCGGGTGGACTATGGCTACACCTTC.